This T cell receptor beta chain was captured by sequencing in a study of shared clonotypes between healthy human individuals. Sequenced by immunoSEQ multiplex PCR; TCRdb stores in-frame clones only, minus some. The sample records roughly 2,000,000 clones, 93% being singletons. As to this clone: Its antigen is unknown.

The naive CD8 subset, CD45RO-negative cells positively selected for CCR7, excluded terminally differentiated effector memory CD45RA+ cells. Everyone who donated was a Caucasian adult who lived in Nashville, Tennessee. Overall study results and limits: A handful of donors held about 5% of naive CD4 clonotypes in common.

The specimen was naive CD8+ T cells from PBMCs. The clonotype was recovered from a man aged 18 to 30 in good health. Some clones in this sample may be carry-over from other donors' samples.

The CDR3 here is CSAEDYYEQYF. CDR3 coding DNA: TGCAGCGCCGAGGACTACTACGAGCAGTACTTC. The chain employs TRBV29-1 and TRBJ2-7; D perhaps matches TRBD2 (6 bases). The CDR3 has 11 residues. With 7 bases removed from V and 3 bases from J, the gap between germline ends came to 10 bases. From germline, CDR1 is SQVTM and CDR2 ANQGSEA.